A selection of T cell receptor beta chains follows, all from one sample in a study of cytomegalovirus exposure and HLA in healthy donors. Sequencing was performed with immunoSEQ multiplex PCR; in TCRdb, only in-frame clones are kept and a portion is missing. The data show some 85,000 clones, 96% seen once. The sample consisted of PBMCs. These receptors originate from a woman under 30 in good health and CMV-seronegative. Both conserved end residues are part of each CDR3. D genes are given only for firm matches.

J gene | D gene | V gene | CDR3 DNA | CDR3 protein
TRBJ2-3 | NA | TRBV6-5 | TGTGCCAGCAGCGCGGGGTGGCGGGGCACAGATACGCAGTATTTT | CASSAGWRGTDTQYF
TRBJ2-7 | NA | TRBV11-2 | TGTGCCAGCAGCTTTCCCCTTTACGAGCAGTACTTC | CASSFPLYEQYF
TRBJ2-1 | TRBD2 | TRBV7-9 | TGTGCCAGCAGCTTGCCCCAGCGGGAGAGTTGGGGCAATGAGCAGTTCTTC | CASSLPQRESWGNEQFF
TRBJ2-7 | NA | TRBV5-6 | TGTGCCAGCAAATGGAGGGGCTACGAGCAGTACTTC | CASKWRGYEQYF
TRBJ2-7 | TRBD2 | TRBV5-1 | TGCGCCAGCAGCCCCCCGGGACTAGCGGGGGCCCCCCTCTCCTACGAGCAGTACTTC | CASSPPGLAGAPLSYEQYF
TRBJ1-4 | NA | TRBV6-5 | TGTGCCACTTCCGGCCGAAGGGGTGAAAAACTGTTTTTT | CATSGRRGEKLFF
TRBJ2-3 | NA | TRBV4-1 | TGCGCCAGCAGCCAAGATCTCGCAGATACGCAGTATTTT | CASSQDLADTQYF
TRBJ2-2 | NA | TRBV13 | TGTGCCAGCAGCTCTCTAGTCGCCAGGGGGGCCGGGGAGCTGTTTTTT | CASSSLVARGAGELFF
TRBJ1-2 | NA | TRBV5-1 | TGCGCCAGCGGGGAGGCAGAGAGGGCCTATGGCTACACCTTC | CASGEAERAYGYTF
TRBJ1-1 | NA | TRBV15 | TGTGCCACCAGGGACACGATCTTCGGCACTGAAGCTTTCTTT | CATRDTIFGTEAFF
TRBJ2-7 | TRBD2 | TRBV7-8 | TGTGCCAGCAGCTTAGCCCCTGCTGCGGGAGGGCTCCACGAGCAGTACTTC | CASSLAPAAGGLHEQYF
TRBJ2-1 | NA | TRBV6-6 | TGTGCCAGCAGTCCCCCCTCTCATGAGCAGTTCTTC | CASSPPSHEQFF
TRBJ2-2 | NA | TRBV7-7 | TGTGCCAGCAGCCCCCACTTGACCGGGGAGCTGTTTTTT | CASSPHLTGELFF
TRBJ2-7 | NA | TRBV12-5 | TGTGCTAGTGGTTTTTCCCCTTACGAGCAGTACTTC | CASGFSPYEQYF
TRBJ2-7 | TRBD1 | TRBV15 | TGTGCCACCAGGGCGACAGGGGAGAGCTCCTACGAGCAGTACTTC | CATRATGESSYEQYF
TRBJ2-2 | NA | TRBV6-5 | TGTGCCAGCACCGTACTAGGGACCGGGGAGCTGTTTTTT | CASTVLGTGELFF
TRBJ2-5 | NA | TRBV5-5 | TGTGCCAGCAGCTCAGCACTGGGGACTTACGAGGGGGAGACCCAGTACTTC | CASSSALGTYEGETQYF
TRBJ1-2 | NA | TRBV5-6 | TGTGCCAGCAGCAGCGGACTGCGGGCAAACTATGGCTACACCTTC | CASSSGLRANYGYTF
TRBJ2-7 | TRBD2 | TRBV27 | TGTGCCAGCAGTTCGGGACTAGCGGGAGGGCCACCCTACGAGCAGTACTTC | CASSSGLAGGPPYEQYF
TRBJ2-1 | NA | TRBV18 | TGTGCCAGCTCACCTACCCCCCGGGAGCAGTTCTTC | CASSPTPREQFF
TRBJ2-7 | TRBD2 | TRBV29-1 | TGCAGCGTTTTGCCTAGCGGGACGACCTACGAGCAGTACTTC | CSVLPSGTTYEQYF
TRBJ2-7 | TRBD2 | TRBV7-8 | TGTGCCAGCAGCCGAAGACTAGCGGGAGATTCCTACGAGCAGTACTTC | CASSRRLAGDSYEQYF
TRBJ2-1 | TRBD2 | TRBV12-5 | TGTGCTAGTGGTTTGACGGTTGCGGGAGGGCCCTACAATGAGCAGTTCTTC | CASGLTVAGGPYNEQFF
TRBJ1-2 | NA | TRBV27 | TGTGCCAGCAGTTCAAAACACAGGGCCACCTATGGCTACACCTTC | CASSSKHRATYGYTF
TRBJ2-7 | NA | TRBV18 | TGTGCCAGCTCACAAACCGTGGCGGTCGAGCAGTACTTC | CASSQTVAVEQYF